These 32 T cell receptor beta chains originate from one sample sequenced in a study of response to subunit inactivated influenza vaccine. MiXCR, run by TCRdb on the RT-PCR reads, gives a single entry per CDR3 protein. The data contain about 180,000 distinct CDR3 sequences, around a tenth of them singletons. Specimen: non-naive T cells sorted from PBMCs, collected on the day of vaccination. The receptors derive from a man aged 50 or older who received an inactivated influenza vaccine.

In its sample, this clonotype was seen a few times. CDR3 nucleotide sequence: TGCGCCAGCAGCTTGATGGACGGGAACACTGAAGCTTTCTTT. Amino acid sequence: CASSLMDGNTEAFF. The rearrangement joins TRBV5-1 to TRBJ1-1; D is uncertain. Germline lookup yields CDR1 SGHRS and CDR2 YFSETQ. The CDR3 runs to 14 residues. Trimming left V 1 base short and J 1 base short, with 8 bases between. The full variable domain, rest sourced from reference TRBV5-1 and TRBJ1-1, is KAGVTQTPRYLIKTRGQQVTLSCSPISGHRSVSWYQQTPGQGLQFLFEYFSETQRNKGNFPGRFSGRQFSNSRSEMNVSTLELGDSALYLCASSLMDGNTEAFFGQGTRLTVV.

V is TRBV9 and J is TRBJ1-1, with D hard to call. V was cut by 2 bases and J by 5 bases, with 10 bases left in between. The CDR3 covers 13 residues. In germline, CDR1 is SGDLS, CDR2 YYNGEE. The CDR3 here is CASSVTWSTEAFF. CDR3 bases: TGTGCCAGCAGCGTCACATGGAGTACTGAAGCTTTCTTT.

This clonotype was observed at least ten times. The gene calls are TRBV5-1 and TRBJ2-7; a weak D match, TRBD1 (5 bases). V was trimmed by 0 bases and J by 1 base, leaving 11 bases between them. Per the germline V gene, CDR1 is SGHRS and CDR2 is YFSETQ. The CDR3 length is 15 residues. The CDR3 here is CASSLVNRRSYEQYF. DNA of the CDR3: TGCGCCAGCAGCTTGGTGAACAGGCGTTCCTACGAGCAGTACTTC. The full variable domain, in which reference TRBV5-1 and TRBJ2-7 provide the parts outside the CDR3, is KAGVTQTPRYLIKTRGQQVTLSCSPISGHRSVSWYQQTPGQGLQFLFEYFSETQRNKGNFPGRFSGRQFSNSRSEMNVSTLELGDSALYLCASSLVNRRSYEQYFGPGTRLTVT.

In this sample, this clonotype turned up many times. The chain uses TRBV12-3 or TRBV12-4 and TRBJ2-7; the D gene is possibly TRBD2 (6 bases). This CDR3 is built from 14 residues. V dropped 3 bases and J dropped 7 bases, with 16 bases sitting between them. The CDR3, as DNA: TGTGCCAGCAGTTTGGCGGCTATGGAGGGGGAGCAGTACTTC. Protein: CASSLAAMEGEQYF.

This clonotype was seen a few times. The chain is built from TRBV20-1 and TRBJ1-6; D remains unclear. V was shortened by 7 bases and J by 7 bases, with 14 bases between the two germline ends. CDR1 DFQATT and CDR2 SNEGSKA come from the germline V gene (reference sequence). The CDR3 has 13 amino acids. The CDR3 DNA reads as TGCAGTGGTAGTAGGGAACGGAATTCACCCCTCCACTTT. The encoded protein is CSGSRERNSPLHF.

This clonotype has a count of ten or more. The chain links TRBV27 to TRBJ2-5, with a possible D match to TRBD2 (6 bases). This CDR3 contains 13 residues. Per germline, CDR1 MNHEY and CDR2 SMNVEV (reference sequence). Trimming stripped 4 bases from V and 5 bases from J, with 11 bases between. The CDR3 bases are TGTGCCAGCAGTTGGGGGGAGCAGGAGACCCAGTACTTC. The encoded protein is CASSWGEQETQYF.

This clonotype appeared many times. The genes are TRBV29-1 and TRBJ2-1; D is uncertain. The germline gives CDR1 SQVTM, CDR2 ANQGSEA. CDR3 size: 14 residues. Trimming removed 5 bases at V and 4 bases at J, with 15 bases between. This CDR3 reads CSVNFQERYNEQFF. The CDR3 DNA is TGCAGCGTTAATTTTCAGGAGAGATACAATGAGCAGTTCTTC.

This clonotype came up many times. V gene TRBV10-3 combines with J gene TRBJ2-3; tentatively, D is TRBD2 (5 bases). The CDR3 loop spans 15 amino acids. V dropped 0 bases and J dropped 0 bases, with 7 bases sitting between them. The germline CDR1 and CDR2 sequences are ENHRY and SYGVKD. The CDR3 DNA reads TGTGCCATCAGTGAGTCGCGCGGGAGCACAGATACGCAGTATTTT. It is translated as CAISESRGSTDTQYF.

At least ten counts were recorded for this clonotype. The V gene is TRBV18, the J gene TRBJ2-4; no firm D call. The CDR3 sequence is 13 residues long. Germline-derived CDR1 and CDR2 are KGHSH and LQKENI. Trimming pared 2 bases from V and 7 bases from J, leaving 9 bases between. The DNA of the CDR3 is TGTGCCAGCTCACCAGGCTCAAGGAACATTCAGTACTTC. It specifies CASSPGSRNIQYF.

The CDR3 here is CASSSQGQFKTQYF. In nucleotides, the CDR3 is TGTGCCAGCAGCTCTCAGGGACAGTTCAAGACCCAGTACTTC. The gene calls are TRBV5-6 and TRBJ2-5, with 7 bases that match TRBD1. This CDR3 spans 14 amino acids. J gave up 6 bases and V 3 bases, and 8 bases lay outside the gene matches. Germline CDR1 is SGHDT and CDR2 is YYEEEE. The full variable domain, its missing parts supplied by reference TRBV5-6 and TRBJ2-5, is DAGVTQSPTHLIKTRGQQVTLRCSPKSGHDTVSWYQQALGQGPQFIFQYYEEEERQRGNFPDRFSGHQFPNYSSELNVNALLLGDSALYLCASSSQGQFKTQYFGPGTRLLVL.

This clonotype was counted at least ten times. V gene TRBV7-2 combines with J gene TRBJ2-1; a weak D match, TRBD2 (7 bases). There are 14 residues in the CDR3. Trimming shortened V by 4 bases and J by 6 bases, and 13 bases separated the two germline ends. CDR1 SGHTA and CDR2 FQGNSA come from the germline V gene. DNA of the CDR3: TGTGCCAGCAGCTCTCTACGGGGGGCCAATGAGCAGTTCTTC. Translation: CASSSLRGANEQFF.

The chain recombines TRBV10-3 with TRBJ2-7; 10 bases are a match to TRBD1. The V gene end was trimmed by 4 bases and the J gene end by 9 bases; junction bases not matched to a gene: 12. This CDR3 is 15 amino acids long. CDR1 is ENHRY, CDR2 SYGVKD, per germline. DNA of the CDR3: TGTGCCATCAGTGCCTGGGACAGGGGTTCCAACGGGCAGTACTTC. It is translated as CAISAWDRGSNGQYF.

The gene calls are TRBV20-1 and TRBJ2-7; TRBD2 matches 7 bases. J was trimmed by 4 bases and V by 1 base; bases with no gene match: 7. CDR3 length equals 14 residues. CDR1 and CDR2 from the germline V gene are DFQATT and SNEGSKA (reference sequence). The DNA of the CDR3 is TGCAGTGCTAGAGGGCGGCGGGAGAAGTACGAGCAGTACTTC. Translation gives CSARGRREKYEQYF.

A few counts support this clonotype. The chain uses TRBV29-1 and TRBJ2-5; D is possibly TRBD1 or TRBD2 (6 bases each). The CDR3 is 14 residues long. CDR1 SQVTM and CDR2 ANQGSEA come from the germline V gene. V dropped 5 bases and J dropped 2 bases, with 15 bases sitting between them. CDR3 sequence reads: CSVPQGTVQETQYF. The CDR3 bases are TGCAGCGTTCCCCAGGGGACTGTGCAAGAGACCCAGTACTTC.

The genes are TRBV20-1 and TRBJ2-3; D gene ambiguous. This CDR3 contains 13 residues. Germline V CDR1 and CDR2: DFQATT, SNEGSKA (reference sequence). The CDR3 loop is CSAPGHGTDTQYF. Written as DNA, the CDR3 is TGCAGCGCCCCCGGGCACGGCACAGATACGCAGTATTTT.

This chain joins TRBV12-3 or TRBV12-4 and TRBJ2-3, with a tentative D call TRBD2 (5 bases). V lost 2 bases and J lost 0, with 12 bases in between. The CDR3 contains 16 residues. The CDR3 reads CASSLQGGLSTDTQYF. The DNA of the CDR3 is TGTGCCAGCAGTTTACAAGGCGGGCTGAGCACAGATACGCAGTATTTT.

This rearrangement joins TRBV3-1 to TRBJ2-3; 13 nucleotides agree with TRBD2. The V gene end was trimmed by 2 bases and the J gene end by 7 bases; junction bases not matched to a gene: 9. The germline V gene has CDR1 LGHDT and CDR2 YNNKEL (reference sequence). The CDR3 covers 17 residues. In DNA, the CDR3 is TGTGCCAGCAGCCAACCGGGACTAGCGGGGTCTCCCAATACGCAGTATTTT. Translating gives CASSQPGLAGSPNTQYF.

CDR3 protein: CASSPTTGQGKGGYTF. CDR3 in DNA: TGTGCCAGCAGCCCAACCACCGGACAGGGGAAAGGCGGCTACACCTTC. The V gene is TRBV3-1, the J gene TRBJ1-2, with 9 nucleotides matching TRBD1. Trimming cost V 4 bases and J 8 bases; bases outside gene matches: 14. Germline lookup yields CDR1 LGHDT and CDR2 YNNKEL (reference sequence). This CDR3 spans 16 amino acids.

The chain has TRBV20-1 and TRBJ1-1; D gene uncertain. There are 14 residues in the CDR3. From germline, CDR1 is DFQATT and CDR2 SNEGSKA (reference sequence). V was cut by 0 bases and J by 4 bases, with 12 bases left in between. Written as DNA, the CDR3 is TGCAGTGCTAGAGATATAGTATCTGGCACTGAAGCTTTCTTT. It codes for CSARDIVSGTEAFF.

In its sample, this clonotype was seen many times. The chain links TRBV5-1 to TRBJ2-2, with D perhaps matching TRBD2 (6 bases). Germline lookup yields CDR1 SGHRS and CDR2 YFSETQ. With 4 bases removed from V and 4 bases from J, the gap between germline ends came to 14 bases. The CDR3 has 15 residues. The CDR3 coding sequence is TGCGCCAGCAGCCCCAGGACTACCTTCACCGGGGAGCTGTTTTTT. It translates to CASSPRTTFTGELFF. Filled out from reference TRBV5-1 and TRBJ2-2, the complete variable domain reads KAGVTQTPRYLIKTRGQQVTLSCSPISGHRSVSWYQQTPGQGLQFLFEYFSETQRNKGNFPGRFSGRQFSNSRSEMNVSTLELGDSALYLCASSPRTTFTGELFFGEGSRLTVL.

There are many counts of this clonotype. The chain employs TRBV20-1 and TRBJ2-5, with a tentative D call TRBD2 (6 bases). This CDR3 comprises 15 residues. CDR1 and CDR2 from the germline V gene are DFQATT and SNEGSKA (reference sequence). Trimming removed 5 bases from V and 5 bases from J, with 21 bases in between. DNA for the CDR3: TGCAGTGCTGCCCCTCGGGAGAGGGCTACCGAGACCCAGTACTTC. It yields the protein CSAAPRERATETQYF.

This clonotype was picked up many times. The V gene is TRBV7-9, the J gene TRBJ2-7; the D is unclear. CDR1 and CDR2 from the germline V gene are SEHNR and FQNEAQ (reference sequence). The CDR3 runs to 15 residues. The V end lost 2 bases, the J end lost 5 bases, and 16 bases lay between the germline ends. For the CDR3, the DNA is TGTGCCAGCAGCTTAAGCTCCACCGGAAAGGACGAGCAGTACTTC. Residues: CASSLSSTGKDEQYF. The complete variable domain, with remaining parts taken from reference TRBV7-9 and TRBJ2-7, reads DTGVSQNPRHKITKRGQNVTFRCDPISEHNRLYWYRQTLGQGPEFLTYFQNEAQLEKSRLLSDRFSAERPKGSFSTLEIQRTEQGDSAMYLCASSLSSTGKDEQYFGPGTRLTVT.

This clonotype was seen many times. V usage is TRBV7-2 and J usage is TRBJ2-3; D perhaps matches TRBD2 (6 bases). Looked up from germline, CDR1 is SGHTA and CDR2 is FQGNSA. The germline V and J ends were trimmed by 3 bases and 12 bases, with 13 bases remaining between them. The CDR3 totals 12 residues. The CDR3 coding sequence is TGTGCCAGCAGCTTGACTAGTAGAGATCAGTATTTT. Its protein is CASSLTSRDQYF.

In this sample, this clonotype turned up a few times. The V call is TRBV20-1, the J call TRBJ2-5; 8 bases are a match to TRBD2. CDR1 DFQATT and CDR2 SNEGSKA come from the germline V gene (reference sequence). The V segment lost 1 base and the J segment 4 bases; nucleotides outside the gene matches: 8. The CDR3 length is 15 residues. The CDR3 here is CSARGSGGGGETQYF. The CDR3 nucleotides read TGCAGTGCTAGAGGGAGCGGGGGTGGGGGAGAGACCCAGTACTTC.

The chain recombines TRBV6-2 or TRBV6-3 with TRBJ2-2, with 10 bases matching TRBD1. From germline, CDR1 is MNHEY and CDR2 SVGEGT. V was clipped by 6 bases and J by 3 bases; unmatched bases: 4. The CDR3 runs 15 residues. CDR3 in amino acids: CASRATGGHTGELFF. CDR3 nucleotide sequence: TGTGCCAGCAGGGCGACAGGGGGCCACACCGGGGAGCTGTTTTTT.

This clonotype was seen many times. This CDR3 is CASSAGTGNYGYTF. The CDR3 region has the DNA TGCGCCAGCAGTGCCGGGACAGGGAACTATGGCTACACCTTC. The gene calls are TRBV10-2 and TRBJ1-2; TRBD1 agrees at 9 bases. Germline V gene lookup returns CDR1 WSHSY and CDR2 SAAADI. The CDR3 is 14 amino acids. After removal of 4 bases from V and 2 bases from J, the junction contained 2 bases not matched to a gene.

This clonotype was recorded at least ten times. The rearrangement uses TRBV29-1 and TRBJ2-2; TRBD1 or TRBD2 may be the D gene (7 bases each). V was clipped by 0 bases and J by 0 bases, with 11 bases between them. CDR1 and CDR2 (germline): SQVTM, ANQGSEA. The CDR3 consists of 16 residues. The CDR3: CSVEDQGGANTGELFF. The CDR3 bases are TGCAGCGTTGAAGATCAGGGGGGGGCGAACACCGGGGAGCTGTTTTTT.

There are many counts of this clonotype. This chain joins TRBV4-1 and TRBJ2-7, with unresolved D. With 4 bases removed from V and 0 bases from J, the gap between germline ends came to 13 bases. This CDR3 is built from 15 residues. Germline CDR1 is MGHRA and CDR2 is YSYEKL. Written as DNA, the CDR3 is TGCGCCAGCAGCCGATCCTCCTCGGGCTCCTACGAGCAGTACTTC. This translates into CASSRSSSGSYEQYF.

This clonotype was seen a handful of times. The V call is TRBV20-1, the J call TRBJ2-1; D is possibly TRBD1 (6 bases). Germline V gene data show CDR1 as DFQATT and CDR2 as SNEGSKA (reference sequence). The CDR3 spans 14 residues. V lost 3 bases and J 9 bases, leaving 18 bases between the germline ends. The CDR3 nucleotides are TGCAGTGCTAGTGGTCAGGGGTGGATTAGTGAGCAGTTCTTC. This codes for CSASGQGWISEQFF.

This clonotype appeared a few times. The chain recombines TRBV19 with TRBJ2-3, with 10 bases matching TRBD2. The length of the CDR3 is 15 residues. Germline-derived CDR1 and CDR2 are LNHDA and SQIVND (reference sequence). With V trimmed by 6 bases and J by 4 bases, 7 bases remained unmatched. The CDR3 spells CASRRGLAGADTQYF. CDR3 DNA sequence: TGTGCCAGTAGGAGAGGTCTAGCGGGAGCAGATACGCAGTATTTT.

This clonotype was picked up many times. The rearrangement joins TRBV7-9 to TRBJ2-7, with D possibly being TRBD2 (5 bases). The V gene's germline CDR1 is SEHNR and CDR2 FQNEAQ (reference sequence). V gave up 0 bases and J gave up 0 bases, with 9 bases separating them. The CDR3 totals 15 residues. In DNA, the CDR3 is TGTGCCAGCAGCTTAGCAGGCAGCGGCTCCTACGAGCAGTACTTC. Translated: CASSLAGSGSYEQYF. Based on the CDR3 plus reference TRBV7-9 and TRBJ2-7, the full variable domain is DTGVSQNPRHKITKRGQNVTFRCDPISEHNRLYWYRQTLGQGPEFLTYFQNEAQLEKSRLLSDRFSAERPKGSFSTLEIQRTEQGDSAMYLCASSLAGSGSYEQYFGPGTRLTVT.

This clonotype was counted between two and nine times. The gene calls are TRBV11-2 and TRBJ2-1; D is perhaps TRBD2 (5 bases). Germline V lookup: CDR1 SGHAT, CDR2 FQNNGV. The CDR3 consists of 21 residues. The V gene lost 0 bases and the J gene lost 0 bases, with 24 bases spanning the gap. CDR3 DNA sequence: TGTGCCAGCAGCTTAGATTTCCCCTCGCGAGGGCCCAGCCCCTCCTACAATGAGCAGTTCTTC. It translates to CASSLDFPSRGPSPSYNEQFF.